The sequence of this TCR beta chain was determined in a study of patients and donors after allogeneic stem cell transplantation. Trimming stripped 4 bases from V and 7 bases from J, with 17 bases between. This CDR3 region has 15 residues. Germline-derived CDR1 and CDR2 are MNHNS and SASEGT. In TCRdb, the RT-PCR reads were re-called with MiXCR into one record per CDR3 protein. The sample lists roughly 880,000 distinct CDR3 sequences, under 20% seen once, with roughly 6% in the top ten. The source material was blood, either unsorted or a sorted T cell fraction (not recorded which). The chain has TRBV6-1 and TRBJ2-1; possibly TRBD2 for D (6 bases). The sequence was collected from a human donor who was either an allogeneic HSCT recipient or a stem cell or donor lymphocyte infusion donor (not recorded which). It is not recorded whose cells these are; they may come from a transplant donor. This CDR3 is CASSGSSGQANEQFF. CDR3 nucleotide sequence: TGTGCCAGCAGTGGGTCAAGCGGGCAAGCTAATGAGCAGTTCTTC.